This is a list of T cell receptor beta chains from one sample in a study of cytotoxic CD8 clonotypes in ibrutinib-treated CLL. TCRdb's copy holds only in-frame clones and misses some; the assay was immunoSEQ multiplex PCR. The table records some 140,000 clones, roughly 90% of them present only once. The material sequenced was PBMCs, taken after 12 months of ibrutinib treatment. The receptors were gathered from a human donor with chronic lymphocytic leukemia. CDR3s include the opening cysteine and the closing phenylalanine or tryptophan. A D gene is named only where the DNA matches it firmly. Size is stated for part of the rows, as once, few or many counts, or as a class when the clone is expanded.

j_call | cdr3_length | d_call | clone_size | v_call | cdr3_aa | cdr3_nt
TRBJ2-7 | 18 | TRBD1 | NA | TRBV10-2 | CASIPGTGVPIFSYEQYF | TGCGCCAGCATTCCCGGGACAGGGGTTCCCATATTTTCCTACGAGCAGTACTTC
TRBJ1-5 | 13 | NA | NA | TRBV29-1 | CSVGYVSNQPQHF | TGCAGCGTTGGGTATGTGAGCAATCAGCCCCAGCATTTT
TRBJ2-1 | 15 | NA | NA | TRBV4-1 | CASSREETSYNEQFF | TGCGCCAGCAGCCGGGAGGAAACCTCCTACAATGAGCAGTTCTTC
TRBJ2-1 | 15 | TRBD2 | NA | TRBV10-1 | CASSVWTSGGNEQFF | TGCGCCAGCAGTGTTTGGACTAGCGGCGGCAATGAGCAGTTCTTC
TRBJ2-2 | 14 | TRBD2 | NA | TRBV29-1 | CSVEESGGPGELFF | TGCAGCGTTGAAGAAAGCGGGGGCCCCGGGGAGCTGTTTTTT
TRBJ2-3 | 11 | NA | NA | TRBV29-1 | CSVEPGDTQYF | TGCAGCGTTGAGCCCGGGGATACGCAGTATTTT
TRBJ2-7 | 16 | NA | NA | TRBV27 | CASAGVVGANSYEQYF | TGTGCCAGCGCTGGGGTGGTAGGGGCGAATTCATACGAGCAGTACTTC
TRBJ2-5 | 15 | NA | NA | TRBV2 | CASSKRDRMAETQYF | TGTGCCAGCAGTAAACGGGACCGGATGGCAGAGACCCAGTACTTC
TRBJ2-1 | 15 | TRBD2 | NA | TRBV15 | CATSGLAGPYNEQFF | TGTGCCACCAGCGGGTTAGCGGGACCGTACAATGAGCAGTTCTTC
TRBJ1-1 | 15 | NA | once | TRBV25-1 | CASTSVGGGTIEAFF | TGTGCCAGCACGTCAGTTGGGGGCGGAACGATTGAAGCTTTCTTT
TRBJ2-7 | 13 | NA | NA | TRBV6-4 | CASRLRGSYEQYF | TGTGCCAGCAGGTTGAGGGGATCCTACGAGCAGTACTTC
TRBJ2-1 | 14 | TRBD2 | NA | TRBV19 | CASSIGREGDEQFF | TGTGCCAGTAGTATAGGGCGGGAGGGCGATGAGCAGTTCTTC
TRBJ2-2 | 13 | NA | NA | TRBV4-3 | CASSQEGIGELFF | TGCGCCAGCAGCCAAGAGGGAATCGGGGAGCTGTTTTTT
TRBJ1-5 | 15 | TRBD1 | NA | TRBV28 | CASSGGTGPNQPQHF | TGTGCCAGCAGTGGCGGGACAGGGCCCAATCAGCCCCAGCATTTT
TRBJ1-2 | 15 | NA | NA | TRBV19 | CASSVQAGPLYGYTF | TGTGCCAGTTCCGTTCAGGCAGGGCCTCTCTATGGCTACACCTTC
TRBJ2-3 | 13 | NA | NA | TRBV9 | CASNGPSTDTQYF | TGTGCCAGCAACGGACCTAGCACAGATACGCAGTATTTT
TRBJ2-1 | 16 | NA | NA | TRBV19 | CASTWDIRGNYNEQFF | TGTGCCAGTACCTGGGACATCCGCGGGAACTACAATGAGCAGTTCTTC
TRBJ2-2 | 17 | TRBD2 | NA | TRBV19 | CASSITIGTSDTGELFF | TGTGCCAGTAGTATCACTATAGGGACTAGCGATACCGGGGAGCTGTTTTTT
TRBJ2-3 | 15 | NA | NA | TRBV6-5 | CASSYRGSSTDTQYF | TGTGCCAGCAGTTACAGGGGTAGTAGTACAGATACGCAGTATTTT
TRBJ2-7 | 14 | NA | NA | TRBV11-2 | CASSLRSWDYEQYF | TGTGCCAGCAGCTTGAGGAGCTGGGACTACGAGCAGTACTTC
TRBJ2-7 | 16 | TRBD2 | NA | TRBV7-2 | CASSLASGGDWDEQYF | TGTGCCAGCAGCTTAGCTAGCGGGGGCGATTGGGACGAGCAGTACTTC
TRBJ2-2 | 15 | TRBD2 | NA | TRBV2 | CASSPGTSDTGELFF | TGTGCCAGCAGCCCCGGGACTAGCGACACCGGGGAGCTGTTTTTT
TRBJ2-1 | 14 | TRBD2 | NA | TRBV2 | CASSASGSYNEQFF | TGTGCCAGCAGTGCTAGCGGGAGCTACAATGAGCAGTTCTTC
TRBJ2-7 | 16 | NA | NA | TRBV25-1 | CASSESTAQSSYEQYF | TGTGCCAGCAGTGAATCCACAGCCCAATCCTCCTACGAGCAGTACTTC
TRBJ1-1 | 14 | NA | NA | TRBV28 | CASSLEVMNTEAFF | TGTGCCAGCAGTTTGGAGGTTATGAACACTGAAGCTTTCTTT
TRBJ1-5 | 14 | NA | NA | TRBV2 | CASSEFRLGQPQHF | TGTGCCAGCAGTGAATTTCGACTGGGACAGCCCCAGCATTTT
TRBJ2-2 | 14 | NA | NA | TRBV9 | CASSVGGNTGELFF | TGTGCCAGCAGCGTAGGTGGAAACACCGGGGAGCTGTTTTTT
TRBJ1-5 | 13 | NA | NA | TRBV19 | CASSILTNQPQHF | TGTGCCAGTAGTATACTAACAAATCAGCCCCAGCATTTT
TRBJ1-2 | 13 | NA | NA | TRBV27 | CASSLSGNYGYTF | TGTGCCAGCAGTTTATCGGGGAACTATGGCTACACCTTC
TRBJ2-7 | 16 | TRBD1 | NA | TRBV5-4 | CASSPGGTGNPYEQYF | TGTGCCAGCAGCCCTGGAGGGACAGGGAACCCCTACGAGCAGTACTTC
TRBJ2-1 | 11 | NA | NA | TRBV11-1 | CASSLLGEQFF | TGTGCCAGCAGCCTTCTGGGTGAGCAGTTCTTC
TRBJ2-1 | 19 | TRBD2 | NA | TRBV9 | CASSASGTSGRGDYNEQFF | TGTGCCAGCAGCGCATCCGGGACTAGCGGGAGGGGGGATTACAATGAGCAGTTCTTC
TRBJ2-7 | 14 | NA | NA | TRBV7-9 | CASSLATTVREQYF | TGTGCCAGCAGCTTAGCAACTACAGTAAGGGAGCAGTACTTC
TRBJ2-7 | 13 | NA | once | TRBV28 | CASRIGTSYEQYF | TGTGCCAGCAGAATAGGGACTTCATACGAGCAGTACTTC
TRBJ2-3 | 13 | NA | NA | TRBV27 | CASSPDLGDTQYF | TGTGCCAGCAGTCCGGATCTTGGAGATACGCAGTATTTT
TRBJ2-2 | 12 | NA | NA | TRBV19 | CASQANTGELFF | TGTGCCAGCCAAGCGAACACCGGGGAGCTGTTTTTT
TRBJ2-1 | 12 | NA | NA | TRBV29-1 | CSVEPVGNEQFF | TGCAGCGTTGAACCGGTCGGAAATGAGCAGTTCTTC